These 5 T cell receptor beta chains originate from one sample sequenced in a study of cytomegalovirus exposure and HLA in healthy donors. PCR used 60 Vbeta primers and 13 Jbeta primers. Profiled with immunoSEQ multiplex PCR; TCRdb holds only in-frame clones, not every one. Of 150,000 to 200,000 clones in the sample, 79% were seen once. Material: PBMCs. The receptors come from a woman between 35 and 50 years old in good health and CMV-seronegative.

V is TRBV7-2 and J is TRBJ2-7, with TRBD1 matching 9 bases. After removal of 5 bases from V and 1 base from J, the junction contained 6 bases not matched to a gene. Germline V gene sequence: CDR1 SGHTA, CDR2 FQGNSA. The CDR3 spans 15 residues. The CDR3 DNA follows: TGTGCCAGCAGCCAGACAGGGGGATCTTCCTACGAGCAGTACTTC. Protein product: CASSQTGGSSYEQYF.

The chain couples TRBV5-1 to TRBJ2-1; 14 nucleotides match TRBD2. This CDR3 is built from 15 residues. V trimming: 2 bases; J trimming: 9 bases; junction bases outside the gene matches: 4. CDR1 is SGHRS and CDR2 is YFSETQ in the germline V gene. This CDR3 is CASSLGGLAGGEQFF. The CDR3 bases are TGCGCCAGCAGCTTAGGAGGACTAGCGGGAGGTGAGCAGTTCTTC.

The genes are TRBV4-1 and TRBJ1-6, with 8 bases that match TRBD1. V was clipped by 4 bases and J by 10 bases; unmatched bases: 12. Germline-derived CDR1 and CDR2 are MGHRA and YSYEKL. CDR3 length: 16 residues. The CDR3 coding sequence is TGCGCCAGCAGCCCCCCGACACAGGGGGTAGGGTCACCCCTCCACTTT. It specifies CASSPPTQGVGSPLHF.

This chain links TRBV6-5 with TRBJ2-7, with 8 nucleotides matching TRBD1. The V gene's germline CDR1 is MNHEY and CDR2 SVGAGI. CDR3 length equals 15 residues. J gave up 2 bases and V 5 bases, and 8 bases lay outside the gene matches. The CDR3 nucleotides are TGTGCCAGCAGTCTCGGACAGGGTATAGCCTACGAGCAGTACTTC. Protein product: CASSLGQGIAYEQYF.

In DNA form, the CDR3 reads TGTGCCAGCCTCGCGCAGGGGGAGTTTCGGAACATTCAGTACTTC. Protein sequence: CASLAQGEFRNIQYF. V usage is TRBV28 and J usage is TRBJ2-4; 7 bases agree with TRBD1. J gave up 7 bases and V 8 bases, and 14 bases lay outside the gene matches. The length of the CDR3 is 15 residues. Germline V gene lookup returns CDR1 MDHEN and CDR2 SYDVKM.